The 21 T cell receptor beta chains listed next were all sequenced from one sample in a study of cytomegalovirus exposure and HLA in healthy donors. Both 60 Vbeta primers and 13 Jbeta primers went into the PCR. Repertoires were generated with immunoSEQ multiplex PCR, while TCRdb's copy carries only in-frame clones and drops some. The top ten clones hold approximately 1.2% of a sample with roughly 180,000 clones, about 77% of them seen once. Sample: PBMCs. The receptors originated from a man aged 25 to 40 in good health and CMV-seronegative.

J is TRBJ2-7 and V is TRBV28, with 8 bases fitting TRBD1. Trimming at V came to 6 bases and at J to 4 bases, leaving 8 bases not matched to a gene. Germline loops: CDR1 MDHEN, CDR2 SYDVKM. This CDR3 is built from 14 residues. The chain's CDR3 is CASSTTGVRYEQYF. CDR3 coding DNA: TGTGCCAGCAGCACGACAGGGGTTCGGTACGAGCAGTACTTC.

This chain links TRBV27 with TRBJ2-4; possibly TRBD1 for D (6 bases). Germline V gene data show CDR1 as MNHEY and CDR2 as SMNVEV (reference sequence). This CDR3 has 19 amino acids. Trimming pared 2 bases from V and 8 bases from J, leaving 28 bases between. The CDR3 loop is CASSLVAYGASAEGDIQYF. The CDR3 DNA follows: TGTGCCAGCAGTTTAGTGGCGTACGGGGCCTCAGCCGAGGGGGACATTCAGTACTTC.

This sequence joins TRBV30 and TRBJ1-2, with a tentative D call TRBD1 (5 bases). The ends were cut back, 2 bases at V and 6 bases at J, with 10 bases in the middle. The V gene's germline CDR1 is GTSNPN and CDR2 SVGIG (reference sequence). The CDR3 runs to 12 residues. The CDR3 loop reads CAWSPGKDGYTF. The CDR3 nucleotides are TGTGCCTGGAGTCCAGGGAAGGATGGCTACACCTTC.

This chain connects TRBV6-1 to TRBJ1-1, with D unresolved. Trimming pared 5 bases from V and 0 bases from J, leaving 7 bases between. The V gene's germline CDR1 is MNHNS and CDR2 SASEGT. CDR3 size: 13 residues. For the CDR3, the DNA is TGTGCCAGCAGTCTAGAGGTGAACACTGAAGCTTTCTTT. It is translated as CASSLEVNTEAFF.

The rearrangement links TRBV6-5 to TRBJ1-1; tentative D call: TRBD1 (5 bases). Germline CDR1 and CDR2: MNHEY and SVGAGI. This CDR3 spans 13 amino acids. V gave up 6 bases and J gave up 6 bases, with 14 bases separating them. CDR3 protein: CASSSPRGPEAFF. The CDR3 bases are TGTGCCAGCAGCAGCCCTAGGGGTCCTGAAGCTTTCTTT.

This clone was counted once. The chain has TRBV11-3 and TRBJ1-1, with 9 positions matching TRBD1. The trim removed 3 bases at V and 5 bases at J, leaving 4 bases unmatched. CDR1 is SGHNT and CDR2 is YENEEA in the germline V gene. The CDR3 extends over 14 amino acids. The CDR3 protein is CASSFGTGRTEAFF. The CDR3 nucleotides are TGTGCCAGCAGCTTCGGGACAGGGCGTACTGAAGCTTTCTTT.

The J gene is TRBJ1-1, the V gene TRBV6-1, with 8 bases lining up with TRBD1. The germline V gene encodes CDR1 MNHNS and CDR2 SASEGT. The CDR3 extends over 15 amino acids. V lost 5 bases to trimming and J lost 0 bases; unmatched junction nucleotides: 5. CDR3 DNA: TGTGCCAGCAGTACCCAGGGGGCGATGAACACTGAAGCTTTCTTT. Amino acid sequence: CASSTQGAMNTEAFF.

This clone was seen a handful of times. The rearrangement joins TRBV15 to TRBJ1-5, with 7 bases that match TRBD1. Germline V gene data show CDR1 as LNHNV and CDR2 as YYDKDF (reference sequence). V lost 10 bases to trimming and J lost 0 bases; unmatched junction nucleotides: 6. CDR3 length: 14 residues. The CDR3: CAISGGGSNQPQHF. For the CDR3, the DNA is TGTGCCATCTCAGGGGGAGGTAGCAATCAGCCCCAGCATTTT.

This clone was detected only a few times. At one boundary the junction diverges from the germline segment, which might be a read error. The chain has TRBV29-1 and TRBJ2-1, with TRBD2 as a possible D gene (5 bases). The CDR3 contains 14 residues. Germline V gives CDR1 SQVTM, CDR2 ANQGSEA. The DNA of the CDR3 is TGCAACGTTGTTGAGGGATTGGCCTACAATGAGCAGTTCTTC. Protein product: CNVVEGLAYNEQFF.

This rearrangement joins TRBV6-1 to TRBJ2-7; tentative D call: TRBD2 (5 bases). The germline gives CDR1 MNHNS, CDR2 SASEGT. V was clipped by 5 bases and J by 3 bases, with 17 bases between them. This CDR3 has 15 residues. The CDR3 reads CASSLWAGGDYEQYF. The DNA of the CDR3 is TGTGCCAGCAGTCTATGGGCGGGCGGTGACTACGAGCAGTACTTC.

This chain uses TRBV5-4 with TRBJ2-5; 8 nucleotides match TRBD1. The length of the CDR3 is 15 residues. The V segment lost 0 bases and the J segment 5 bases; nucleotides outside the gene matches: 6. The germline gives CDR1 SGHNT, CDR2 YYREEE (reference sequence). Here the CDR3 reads CASSLGRTGWETQYF. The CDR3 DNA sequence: TGTGCCAGCAGCTTGGGAAGGACAGGGTGGGAGACCCAGTACTTC.

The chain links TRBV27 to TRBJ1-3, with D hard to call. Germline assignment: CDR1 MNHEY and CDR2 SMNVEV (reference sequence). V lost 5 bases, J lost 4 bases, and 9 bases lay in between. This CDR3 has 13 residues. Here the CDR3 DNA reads TGTGCCAGCAGTCCCCTCCCCGGAAACACCATATATTTT. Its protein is CASSPLPGNTIYF.

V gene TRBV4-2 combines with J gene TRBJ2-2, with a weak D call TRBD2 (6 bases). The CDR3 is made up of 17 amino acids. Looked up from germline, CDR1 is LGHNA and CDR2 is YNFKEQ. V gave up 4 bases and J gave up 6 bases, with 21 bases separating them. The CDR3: CASSPDPTSWRAGELFF. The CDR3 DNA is TGTGCCAGCAGCCCAGACCCTACTAGCTGGAGGGCCGGGGAGCTGTTTTTT.

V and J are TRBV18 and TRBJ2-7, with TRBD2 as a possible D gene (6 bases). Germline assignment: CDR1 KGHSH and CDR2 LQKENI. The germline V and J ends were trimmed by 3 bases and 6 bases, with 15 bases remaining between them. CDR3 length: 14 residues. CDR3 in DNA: TGTGCCAGCTCACCCGGAGACGGGAGAGGCGAGCAGTACTTC. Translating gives CASSPGDGRGEQYF.

CDR3 sequence: CASSPRWTGNYGYTF. The CDR3, as DNA: TGTGCCAGCAGCCCTCGATGGACAGGGAACTATGGCTACACCTTC. The chain joins TRBV5-8 to TRBJ1-2; 8 bases line up with TRBD1. This CDR3 has 15 residues. Germline trimming cut 4 bases from V and 2 bases from J; bases unmatched to any gene: 7. The germline gives CDR1 SGHTS, CDR2 YDEGEE. Complete variable domain (other parts from reference TRBV5-8 and TRBJ1-2): EAGVTQSPTHLIKTRGQQATLRCSPISGHTSVYWYQQALGLGLQFLLWYDEGEERNRGNFPPRFSGRQFPNYSSELNVNALELEDSALYLCASSPRWTGNYGYTFGSGTRLTVV.

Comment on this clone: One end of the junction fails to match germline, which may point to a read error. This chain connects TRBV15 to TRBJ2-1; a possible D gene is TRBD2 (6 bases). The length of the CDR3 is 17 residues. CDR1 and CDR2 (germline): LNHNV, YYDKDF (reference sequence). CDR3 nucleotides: TGTGCCATCAGCAGCCCGGGGGAGAAGCGCTCCTACAATGAGCAGTTCTTC. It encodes CAISSPGEKRSYNEQFF.

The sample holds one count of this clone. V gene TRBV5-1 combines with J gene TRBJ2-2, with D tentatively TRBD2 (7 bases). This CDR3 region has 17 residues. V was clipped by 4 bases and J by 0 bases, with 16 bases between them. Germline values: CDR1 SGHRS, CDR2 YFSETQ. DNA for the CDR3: TGCGCCAGCAGCGGGGGGGCGGCAGGGCCGAACACCGGGGAGCTGTTTTTT. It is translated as CASSGGAAGPNTGELFF.

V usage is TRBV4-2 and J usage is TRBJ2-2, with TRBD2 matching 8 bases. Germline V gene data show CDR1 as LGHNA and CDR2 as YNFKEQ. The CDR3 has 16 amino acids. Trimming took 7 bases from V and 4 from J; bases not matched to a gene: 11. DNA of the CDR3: TGTGCCAGCATCGGAGCGGGAGCGGGTGGCACCGGGGAGCTGTTTTTT. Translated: CASIGAGAGGTGELFF.

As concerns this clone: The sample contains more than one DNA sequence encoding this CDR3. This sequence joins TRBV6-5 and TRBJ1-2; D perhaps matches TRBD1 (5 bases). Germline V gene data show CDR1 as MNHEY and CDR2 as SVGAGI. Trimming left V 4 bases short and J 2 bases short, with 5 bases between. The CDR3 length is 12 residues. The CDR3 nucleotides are TGTGCCAGCAGTTCAGGGAACTATGGCTACACCTTC. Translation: CASSSGNYGYTF.

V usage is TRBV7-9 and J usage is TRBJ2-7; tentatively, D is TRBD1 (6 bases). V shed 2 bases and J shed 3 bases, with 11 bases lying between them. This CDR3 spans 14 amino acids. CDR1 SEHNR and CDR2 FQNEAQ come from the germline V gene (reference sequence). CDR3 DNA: TGTGCCAGCAGCTTACTGACGGACAGCTACGAGCAGTACTTC. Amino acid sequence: CASSLLTDSYEQYF.

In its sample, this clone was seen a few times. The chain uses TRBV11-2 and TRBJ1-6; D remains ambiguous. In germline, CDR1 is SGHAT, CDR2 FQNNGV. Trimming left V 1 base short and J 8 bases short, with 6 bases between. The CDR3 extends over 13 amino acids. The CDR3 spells CASSLVEDSPLHF. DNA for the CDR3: TGTGCCAGCAGCTTAGTCGAGGATTCACCCCTCCACTTT.